One sample yielded the 14 T cell receptor beta chains listed below, sequenced in a study of blood T cell repertoires in COVID-19. The repertoire was sequenced with immunoSEQ multiplex PCR; TCRdb's copy has only in-frame clones and lacks some. The sample carries roughly 100,000 clones, more than 90% recorded once. The source material was peripheral blood. These receptors were taken from a man between 18 and 29 years old with acute or convalescent COVID-19.

J is TRBJ2-7 and V is TRBV9; 13 positions match TRBD2. The V and J ends lost 2 bases and 2 bases, in that order; junction bases with no gene match: 1. From germline, CDR1 is SGDLS and CDR2 YYNGEE. The CDR3 is 15 residues long. CDR3 sequence (DNA): TGTGCCAGCAGCGTCGGACTAGCGGGAGCCTACGAGCAGTACTTC. It encodes CASSVGLAGAYEQYF.

The CDR3: CAWSVLNHYGYTF. In DNA, the CDR3 is TGTGCCTGGAGTGTACTCAATCACTATGGCTACACCTTC. This chain connects TRBV30 to TRBJ1-2; no firm D call. The CDR3 totals 13 residues. With 0 bases removed from V and 3 bases from J, the gap between germline ends came to 8 bases. Looked up from germline, CDR1 is GTSNPN and CDR2 is SVGIG (reference sequence).

V is TRBV29-1 and J is TRBJ1-2; 7 bases map to TRBD1. Trimming cost V 4 bases and J 0 bases; bases outside gene matches: 20. The length of the CDR3 is 19 residues. Germline V CDR1 and CDR2: SQVTM, ANQGSEA. The CDR3 DNA is TGCAGCGTTGCCCAACCCGGGACAGCAATGCAGTTAGCTAACTATGGCTACACCTTC. The encoded protein is CSVAQPGTAMQLANYGYTF.

This chain connects TRBV24-1 to TRBJ2-1; D is unclear. Germline loops: CDR1 KGHDR, CDR2 SFDVKD. V was cut by 1 base and J by 8 bases, with 8 bases left in between. The CDR3 runs 13 residues. The CDR3 region is CATSDFSQDEQFF. As DNA, the CDR3 is TGTGCCACCAGTGATTTCAGCCAGGATGAGCAGTTCTTC.

This chain uses TRBV6-5 with TRBJ2-3; weak D call: TRBD1 (6 bases). V dropped 4 bases and J dropped 0 bases, with 8 bases sitting between them. This CDR3 spans 14 amino acids. Germline lookup yields CDR1 MNHEY and CDR2 SVGAGI. CDR3 amino acids: CASSSGQSTDTQYF. In DNA form, the CDR3 reads TGTGCCAGCAGTTCTGGACAGAGCACAGATACGCAGTATTTT.

The CDR3 DNA follows: TGCGCCAGCAGCTTCGGGGATGGCTACACCTTC. As protein: CASSFGDGYTF. The V call is TRBV5-1, the J call TRBJ1-2; D call uncertain. The CDR3 extends over 11 amino acids. V lost 2 bases and J lost 6, with 5 bases in between. Per the germline V gene, CDR1 is SGHRS and CDR2 is YFSETQ.

This clone was seen once. The chain employs TRBV5-1 and TRBJ2-3; the match to TRBD2 covers 8 bases. This CDR3 comprises 16 residues. Looked up from germline, CDR1 is SGHRS and CDR2 is YFSETQ. V shed 0 bases and J 8 bases; nucleotides not matched to a gene: 11. The CDR3 loop reads CASSLDIAGPGGTQYF. CDR3 nucleotide sequence: TGCGCCAGCAGCTTGGACATAGCGGGGCCCGGGGGTACGCAGTATTTT.

The V and J genes are TRBV5-4 and TRBJ1-6; TRBD1 agrees at 10 bases. This CDR3 spans 15 amino acids. Trimming cost V 4 bases and J 10 bases; bases outside gene matches: 8. Germline values: CDR1 SGHNT, CDR2 YYREEE (reference sequence). The CDR3 nucleotides are TGTGCCAGCAGCATTCCGGGACAGGGGCAATCACCCCTCCACTTT. This codes for CASSIPGQGQSPLHF.

V is TRBV11-2 and J is TRBJ2-7, with 8 bases identical to TRBD1. Per the germline V gene, CDR1 is SGHAT and CDR2 is FQNNGV. This CDR3 contains 14 residues. After removal of 11 bases from V and 4 bases from J, the junction contained 13 bases not matched to a gene. CDR3 sequence: CAGGKDRGPYEQYF. In DNA form, the CDR3 reads TGTGCCGGGGGCAAAGACAGGGGACCTTACGAGCAGTACTTC.

This clone showed up just once. CDR3 nucleotides: TGTGCCAGTAGTATACTAGGGGCTTATGAGCAGTTCTTC. Translating it yields CASSILGAYEQFF. The V gene is TRBV19, the J gene TRBJ2-1; TRBD1 is a possible D gene (5 bases). The CDR3 covers 13 residues. Looked up from germline, CDR1 is LNHDA and CDR2 is SQIVND (reference sequence). V lost 2 bases, J lost 8 bases, and 10 bases lay in between.

The V call is TRBV7-8, the J call TRBJ2-7, with 7 nucleotides matching TRBD2. V lost 1 base and J lost 3; bases outside the gene matches: 0. The CDR3 is 13 amino acids. The germline gives CDR1 SGHVS, CDR2 FQNEAQ. The CDR3 reads CASSLGGGYEQYF. The DNA for the CDR3 is TGTGCCAGCAGCTTAGGGGGGGGCTACGAGCAGTACTTC.

The chain recombines TRBV5-1 with TRBJ2-7; 8 bases match TRBD2. The CDR3 covers 18 residues. Germline CDR1 reads SGHRS; CDR2 reads YFSETQ. V trimming: 2 bases; J trimming: 1 base; junction bases outside the gene matches: 14. As DNA, the CDR3 is TGCGCCAGCAGCTTAAACCGAACTAGCGGCCCACGGTCCTACGAGCAGTACTTC. Protein product: CASSLNRTSGPRSYEQYF.

This clone appeared a single time. The chain couples TRBV24-1 to TRBJ1-2; 7 positions agree with TRBD1. CDR1 KGHDR and CDR2 SFDVKD come from the germline V gene. With V trimmed by 4 bases and J by 8 bases, 6 bases remained unmatched. The CDR3 spans 13 residues. The CDR3 here is CATSETGIDGYTF. CDR3 DNA: TGTGCCACCAGTGAGACAGGGATTGACGGCTACACCTTC.

The chain combines TRBV24-1 with TRBJ2-2; D may be TRBD2 (6 bases). The CDR3 runs to 16 residues. CDR1 and CDR2 from the germline V gene are KGHDR and SFDVKD. V was clipped by 4 bases and J by 6 bases, with 17 bases between them. The CDR3 protein is CATSEAGRGEPGELFF. The CDR3 DNA reads TGTGCCACCAGTGAGGCCGGGAGAGGGGAACCCGGGGAGCTGTTTTTT.